The 10 T cell receptor beta chains given below trace back to one sample, sequenced in a study of blood T cell repertoires in COVID-19 (dated by TCRdb to 2020 to 2021). The library came from the immunoSEQ multiplex PCR assay. TCRdb holds this immuneACCESS table with in-frame rearrangements only. Some clones are missing; in checked studies, unresolved V genes explain under half, and the rest has no known cause. For this sample there are about 130,000 clones; approximately 74% appear just once. The top ten clonotypes cover around 6% of the sample. The specimen sequenced was peripheral blood. The receptors here all came from a man between 60 and 75 years old with acute or convalescent COVID-19.

The chain couples TRBV19 to TRBJ2-2, with TRBD2 identical over 7 bases. Germline-derived CDR1 and CDR2 are LNHDA and SQIVND (reference sequence). This CDR3 is built from 14 residues. V trimming: 6 bases; J trimming: 0 bases; junction bases outside the gene matches: 1. CDR3 sequence (DNA): TGTGCCAGTAGCGGGAGGTCGAACACCGGGGAGCTGTTTTTT. This codes for CASSGRSNTGELFF.

The chain uses TRBV18 and TRBJ2-1; 7 bases map to TRBD1. The germline V gene encodes CDR1 KGHSH and CDR2 LQKENI. V lost 4 bases and J lost 8; bases outside the gene matches: 5. This CDR3 has 13 amino acids. The CDR3 loop reads CASSLHRGDEQFF. CDR3 nucleotides: TGTGCCAGCTCACTCCACAGGGGCGATGAGCAGTTCTTC.

In this sample, this clone turned up a few times. The chain uses TRBV19 and TRBJ2-3; 8 positions match TRBD2. The trim removed 5 bases at V and 6 bases at J, leaving 13 bases unmatched. Germline assignment: CDR1 LNHDA and CDR2 SQIVND (reference sequence). This CDR3 spans 16 amino acids. CDR3 bases: TGTGCCAGTAGTTCCAACCCCGGGGGGGCAGGTGATACGCAGTATTTT. This sequence encodes CASSSNPGGAGDTQYF.

The chain has TRBV5-1 and TRBJ2-1, with TRBD2 identical over 9 bases. J was trimmed by 0 bases and V by 4 bases; bases with no gene match: 14. The CDR3 length is 19 residues. Germline values: CDR1 SGHRS, CDR2 YFSETQ. The CDR3 is CASSPLGGGGANSYNEQFF. The CDR3 DNA is TGCGCCAGCAGCCCACTAGGGGGCGGGGGGGCCAACTCCTACAATGAGCAGTTCTTC.

This clone was detected a few times. This chain links TRBV6-5 with TRBJ2-1, with D possibly matching TRBD2 (6 bases). The germline CDR1 and CDR2 sequences are MNHEY and SVGAGI. V lost 7 bases and J lost 2, with 12 bases in between. The CDR3 contains 14 residues. This chain's CDR3 is CASNRRGAYNEQFF. The CDR3 DNA reads TGTGCCAGCAATAGGCGGGGAGCCTACAATGAGCAGTTCTTC.

The chain joins TRBV19 to TRBJ1-5; weak D call: TRBD1 (6 bases). Trimming took off 5 bases at V and 9 bases at J, with 11 bases between the two ends. The V gene's germline CDR1 is LNHDA and CDR2 SQIVND (reference sequence). This CDR3 is built from 12 residues. The CDR3 region has the DNA TGTGCCAGTAGTGGGGGCCCCCGGCCCCAGCATTTT. It specifies CASSGGPRPQHF.

The genes are TRBV4-2 and TRBJ2-1, with 8 bases aligning to TRBD2. Germline V gene lookup returns CDR1 LGHNA and CDR2 YNFKEQ. Trimming at V came to 4 bases and at J to 1 base, leaving 6 bases not matched to a gene. The CDR3 has 16 amino acids. Here the CDR3 reads CASSPRAGDSYNEQFF. CDR3 DNA: TGTGCCAGCAGCCCTCGAGCGGGAGATTCCTACAATGAGCAGTTCTTC.

This chain uses TRBV5-8 with TRBJ1-4; D remains ambiguous. Germline-derived CDR1 and CDR2 are SGHTS and YDEGEE. The CDR3 length is 15 residues. Deletions cut 3 bases from V and 7 bases from J, with 16 bases between. CDR3 amino acids: CASSSRRTRGEKLFF. The CDR3 DNA reads as TGTGCCAGCAGCTCGAGGCGGACCCGGGGTGAAAAACTGTTTTTT.

Only a few counts were recorded for this clone. The genes are TRBV6-5 and TRBJ2-1; D not resolved. Germline V CDR1 and CDR2: MNHEY, SVGAGI. V gave up 5 bases and J gave up 5 bases, with 13 bases separating them. This CDR3 is 14 amino acids long. CDR3: CASSPRRSDNEQFF. CDR3 bases: TGTGCCAGCAGTCCCCGTAGATCCGACAATGAGCAGTTCTTC.

V and J are TRBV4-1 and TRBJ2-6, with 8 positions matching TRBD1. This CDR3 spans 20 amino acids. In germline, CDR1 is MGHRA, CDR2 YSYEKL. V lost 1 base to trimming and J lost 2 bases; unmatched junction nucleotides: 13. CDR3 nucleotide sequence: TGCGCCAGCAGCCAAGTTTGGACAGGGTCTCTATCGGCTGGGGCCAACGTCCTGACTTTC. It translates to CASSQVWTGSLSAGANVLTF.